This passage covers 8 T cell receptor beta chains from one sample sequenced in a study of OX40 agonist ivuxolimab in advanced cancers. TCRdb's table, derived via immunoSEQ multiplex PCR, lists solely in-frame clones and lacks some. Of 39,000 or so clones detected, about 86% appear once; the ten largest clones hold roughly 12%. The source material was CD4+ or CD8+ T cells sorted from blood, sampled in a trial of the OX40 agonist ivuxolimab. Every receptor here comes from an adult with an advanced solid tumor such as melanoma, head and neck, liver or kidney cancer.

The chain is built from TRBV5-4 and TRBJ2-1; possibly TRBD2 for D (5 bases). The CDR3 extends over 15 amino acids. CDR1 and CDR2 from the germline V gene are SGHNT and YYREEE (reference sequence). Trimming shortened V by 3 bases and J by 2 bases, and 12 bases separated the two germline ends. CDR3 protein: CASSSDWTAYNEQFF. DNA of the CDR3: TGTGCCAGCAGCTCGGACTGGACTGCCTACAATGAGCAGTTCTTC.

The chain couples TRBV27 to TRBJ1-2, with D possibly TRBD1 on 6 matching bases. Trimming left V 5 bases short and J 5 bases short, with 18 bases between. The CDR3 consists of 15 residues. Germline CDR1 MNHEY, CDR2 SMNVEV (reference sequence). For the CDR3, the DNA is TGTGCCAGCAGTCCCCCGGGGGGCCCTCGGTATGGCTACACCTTC. Protein: CASSPPGGPRYGYTF.

The chain employs TRBV4-1 and TRBJ2-3; 7 nucleotides agree with TRBD2. Per the germline V gene, CDR1 is MGHRA and CDR2 is YSYEKL. The CDR3 totals 18 residues. V shed 0 bases, J shed 4 bases, and the junction held 13 bases outside the gene matches. The CDR3 spells CASSQDGPLTSAADTQYF. The CDR3 DNA reads TGCGCCAGCAGCCAAGATGGCCCCCTAACTAGCGCCGCAGATACGCAGTATTTT.

This clone appeared a few times. The chain employs TRBV4-2 and TRBJ1-2; no clear D gene. V lost 0 bases, J lost 7 bases, and 6 bases lay in between. Germline values: CDR1 LGHNA, CDR2 YNFKEQ. This CDR3 is 12 amino acids long. CDR3 region: CASSQDQFGYTF. In nucleotides, the CDR3 is TGTGCCAGCAGCCAAGATCAGTTTGGCTACACCTTC.

The chain recombines TRBV9 with TRBJ2-1; 7 bases map to TRBD2. CDR3 length equals 15 residues. Germline V CDR1 and CDR2: SGDLS, YYNGEE. V lost 3 bases to trimming and J lost 0 bases; unmatched junction nucleotides: 3. CDR3 nucleotides: TGTGCCAGCAGCGCAAGCGGGGCCTCCTACAATGAGCAGTTCTTC. Protein product: CASSASGASYNEQFF.

The chain joins TRBV7-6 to TRBJ2-3; D gene uncertain. Germline V gives CDR1 SGHVS, CDR2 FNYEAQ. CDR3 size: 12 residues. The V and J ends lost 5 bases and 6 bases respectively, with 9 bases between them. The chain's CDR3 is CASSRPRDTQYF. In DNA form, the CDR3 reads TGTGCCAGCAGCCGACCAAGGGATACGCAGTATTTT.

The count of this clone is one. J is TRBJ2-7 and V is TRBV19; D unclear. The CDR3 totals 12 residues. Trimming pared 6 bases from V and 2 bases from J, leaving 8 bases between. In germline, CDR1 is LNHDA, CDR2 SQIVND (reference sequence). The CDR3 DNA reads as TGTGCCAGTAGCGAAGACACCTACGAGCAGTACTTC. Protein product: CASSEDTYEQYF.

Remarks on this clone: At one end the junction does not follow the germline gene, possibly because of a read error. The chain joins TRBV28 to TRBJ2-5; a possible D gene is TRBD2 (5 bases). The CDR3 has 16 amino acids. CDR1 MDHEN and CDR2 SYDVKM come from the germline V gene. The CDR3 sequence is CASSPSTTFTQDTQYF. The DNA for the CDR3 is TGTGCCAGCAGTCCTTCGACTACGTTCACCCAAGACACCCAGTACTTC.